The clone carrying this TCR beta chain showed up just a few times. The data derive from a study of shared clonotypes between healthy human individuals. Assay used: immunoSEQ multiplex PCR; TCRdb lists only in-frame clones, some missing. The sample consists of 110,000 or so clones, about 70% of them appearing once. V lost 3 bases to trimming and J lost 2 bases, with 12 bases between them. CDR1 and CDR2 from the germline V gene are SGDLS and YYNGEE. The CDR3 spans 14 residues. The chain recombines TRBV9 with TRBJ2-7; a possible D gene is TRBD2 (6 bases). The sample taken for sequencing was memory CD8+ T cells sorted from blood. The subset here: CD45RO+ cells pooled with CCR7-negative TemRA cells. This TCR was sampled from a woman in her 30s in good health. CDR3 sequence (DNA): TGTGCCAGCAGCGCAGGAGGGGAAACCTACGAGCAGTACTTC. Protein sequence: CASSAGGETYEQYF. The full variable domain, completed using reference TRBV9 and TRBJ2-7, is DSGVTQTPKHLITATGQRVTLRCSPRSGDLSVYWYQQSLDQGLQFLIQYYNGEERAKGNILERFSAQQFPDLHSELNLSSLELGDSALYFCASSAGGETYEQYFGPGTRLTVT.